Listed below are T cell receptor beta chains from one sample, sequenced in a study of T cell responses to AZD1222 COVID-19 vaccine. Profiled with immunoSEQ multiplex PCR; TCRdb holds only in-frame clones, not every one. The sample yields approximately 150,000 clones, 93% seen once. The specimen comprised peripheral blood, sampled on day 0 of AZD1222 vaccination. The receptor source for this set is an adult in good health. Both conserved end residues are part of each CDR3. The order of the fields is J gene, D gene, V gene, clone size, CDR3 DNA, CDR3 protein. D genes are given only for firm matches. Clone size is not always given. Where it is, it says once, few, many or a class for expanded clones.

>TRBJ2-1|.|TRBV6-5|.
TGTGCCAGCAGAACAACAGGGTACAATGAGCAGTTCTTC
CASRTTGYNEQFF
>TRBJ1-6|TRBD1|TRBV6-1|.
TGTGCCAGCAGTGCCCCCGCGGGACAGCTCGGTAATTCACCCCTCCACTTT
CASSAPAGQLGNSPLHF
>TRBJ1-2|TRBD1|TRBV11-2|.
TGTGCCAGCAGCTTAAATGCAGGGGGAAGTGGCTACACCTTC
CASSLNAGGSGYTF
>TRBJ1-5|.|TRBV19|few
TGTGCCAGTAGTCTGAGCCCAGGGCAGCCCCAGCATTTT
CASSLSPGQPQHF
>TRBJ1-2|.|TRBV3-1/TRBV3-2|.
TGTGCCAGCAGCCAGGGTAGTAACTATGGCTACACCTTC
CASSQGSNYGYTF
>TRBJ1-6|TRBD1|TRBV7-2|once
TGTGCCAGCAGCTTAGGGGAAACAGGGGTGTCCTATAATTCACCCCTCCACTTT
CASSLGETGVSYNSPLHF
>TRBJ2-2|.|TRBV7-2|.
TGTGCCAGCAGCCCACCCGGATTGGGACCTTGGGACACCGGGGAGCTGTTTTTT
CASSPPGLGPWDTGELFF
>TRBJ2-3|TRBD1|TRBV9|.
TGTGCCAGCAGCGTCGGGACAGGGTGGGCAGATACGCAGTATTTT
CASSVGTGWADTQYF
>TRBJ1-2|.|TRBV7-8|.
TGTGCCAGCAGTCGGGACACGAGTAGCTCTAACTATGGCTACACCTTC
CASSRDTSSSNYGYTF
>TRBJ1-2|.|TRBV18|.
TGTGCCAGCTCGGGGGGTGACTATGGCTACACCTTC
CASSGGDYGYTF
>TRBJ2-1|TRBD2|TRBV6-2/TRBV6-3|.
TGTGCCAGCAGTTACGCCGCGGGAGGCAACATGGGTGAGCAGTTCTTC
CASSYAAGGNMGEQFF
>TRBJ1-1|TRBD1|TRBV7-2|few
TGTGCCAGCAGCTTAGATTTAGTTTGGCAGGGGGCTGAAGCTTTCTTT
CASSLDLVWQGAEAFF
>TRBJ2-5|.|TRBV28|.
TGTGCCAGCAGTTTGTCCCAGGCACAAGAGACCCAGTACTTC
CASSLSQAQETQYF
>TRBJ2-7|.|TRBV7-3|.
TGTGCCAGCAGCTTGGGGCTTGGGGACGAGCAGTACTTC
CASSLGLGDEQYF
>TRBJ1-5|.|TRBV19|.
TGTGCCAGCACCCCCCGCAGCCTCAATCAGCCCCAGCATTTT
CASTPRSLNQPQHF
>TRBJ1-2|.|TRBV18|.
TGTGCCAGCTCCTCGGACAGAGCATATGGCTACACCTTC
CASSSDRAYGYTF
>TRBJ1-1|.|TRBV27|.
TGTGCCAGCAGTTTTTTGTCCCGAATGAACACTGAAGCTTTCTTT
CASSFLSRMNTEAFF
>TRBJ1-6|.|TRBV14|.
TGTGCCAGCAGCCTCCTCGATCCGGCACATAACTATAATTCACCCCTCCACTTT
CASSLLDPAHNYNSPLHF
>TRBJ2-5|.|TRBV7-2|.
TGTGCCAGCAGCTTAGCCTGGACCCGCCAAGAGACCCAGTACTTC
CASSLAWTRQETQYF
>TRBJ2-5|TRBD2|TRBV7-9|.
TGTGCCAGCAGCCCGACTAGCGGGAGGGCCGGGGAGACCCAGTACTTC
CASSPTSGRAGETQYF
>TRBJ2-1|TRBD2|TRBV6-5|.
TGTGCCAGCGGGCAGGCGGGAGGTGTGATGGATGAGCAGTTCTTC
CASGQAGGVMDEQFF
>TRBJ1-6|TRBD1|TRBV19|.
TGTGCCAGTATGACCGAGACAGGGAGAAATTCACCCCTCCACTTT
CASMTETGRNSPLHF
>TRBJ1-1|.|TRBV28|once
TGTGCCAGCAGTAGACTTACGCAAGCTTTCTTT
CASSRLTQAFF
>TRBJ2-5|.|TRBV6-2/TRBV6-3|.
TGTGCCAGCAGTTACACGGGGTCGTACCAAGAGACCCAGTACTTC
CASSYTGSYQETQYF
>TRBJ1-3|.|TRBV27|few
TGTGCCAGCAGTTTAAGCTCTGGAAACACCATATATTTT
CASSLSSGNTIYF
>TRBJ1-1|.|TRBV6-5|.
TGTGCCAGCAGTTACGGAGGGGGTAATACTGAAGCTTTCTTT
CASSYGGGNTEAFF
>TRBJ1-1|.|TRBV7-9|.
TGTGCCAGCAGCTTACAAGCAGGGTGGGGCACTGAAGCTTTCTTT
CASSLQAGWGTEAFF
>TRBJ2-7|.|TRBV7-2|.
TGTGCCAGCAGCTTATCCGGGACCTCCTACGAGCAGTACTTC
CASSLSGTSYEQYF
>TRBJ2-2|.|TRBV10-1|.
TGCGCCAGCAACAAGGATCCCACCGGGGAGCTGTTTTTT
CASNKDPTGELFF
>TRBJ1-5|.|TRBV16|.
TGTGCCAGCAGCCGGGGGAATCAGCCCCAGCATTTT
CASSRGNQPQHF
>TRBJ2-3|.|TRBV5-1|.
TGCGCCAGCAGCCTAGGACAGCTCACAGATACGCAGTATTTT
CASSLGQLTDTQYF
>TRBJ1-5|TRBD1|TRBV4-3|.
TGCGCCAGCAGCCAAGCAGGGGGCGTTCAGCCCCAGCATTTT
CASSQAGGVQPQHF
>TRBJ1-3|TRBD1|TRBV10-3|.
TGTGCCATCAGTGGCGGACAGGCGAACTCTGGAAACACCATATATTTT
CAISGGQANSGNTIYF
>TRBJ2-1|.|TRBV7-8|.
TGTGCCAGCAATACGGGATCGAGCTCCTACAATGAGCAGTTCTTC
CASNTGSSSYNEQFF
>TRBJ2-7|.|TRBV30|.
TGTGCCTGGATCGGGGGAATGAACTACGAGCAGTACTTC
CAWIGGMNYEQYF
>TRBJ2-7|TRBD2|TRBV30|.
TGTGCCTGCACGAGCGGGAACTCCTACGAGCAGTACTTC
CACTSGNSYEQYF
>TRBJ1-6|TRBD1|TRBV2|once
TGTGCCAGCAGCTCCTCCGACAGGGGCCATTCACCCCTCCACTTT
CASSSSDRGHSPLHF
>TRBJ2-3|.|TRBV25-1|.
TGTGCCAGCAGTGCAACGGGGGTGTCAGATACGCAGTATTTT
CASSATGVSDTQYF
>TRBJ2-6|TRBD2|TRBV7-9|.
TGTGCCAGCACCGGACTAGCGGGAGATTTTAGGCGCTCTGGGGCCAACGTCCTGACTTTC
CASTGLAGDFRRSGANVLTF
>TRBJ1-6|TRBD1|TRBV6-5|.
TGTGCCAGCAGCCGGGACAGGGGTTCACCCCTCCACTTT
CASSRDRGSPLHF
>TRBJ2-2|.|TRBV10-3|few
TGTGCCATCAGTGAGAGGGGGGAGTTGAACACCGGGGAGCTGTTTTTT
CAISERGELNTGELFF
>TRBJ1-3|.|TRBV5-4|.
TGTGCCAGCAGCCGACAAGGGGGGGTACGAGGAAACACCATATATTTT
CASSRQGGVRGNTIYF
>TRBJ1-1|.|TRBV19|.
TGTGCCACTAGGCCGGTTTTCCCAAAGCGGACTGAAGCTTTCTTT
CATRPVFPKRTEAFF
>TRBJ2-1|.|TRBV18|.
TGTGCCAGCTCGCCCTTGGGCTCCTACAATGAGCAGTTCTTC
CASSPLGSYNEQFF
>TRBJ2-5|.|TRBV2|.
TGTGCCAGCAGTTCCGAGGGACTGGGCCCAGAGACCCAGTACTTC
CASSSEGLGPETQYF
>TRBJ2-1|TRBD1|TRBV19|.
TGTGCCAGTAGTATCGGACAGGGGGCTGAGCAGTTCTTC
CASSIGQGAEQFF
>TRBJ2-1|.|TRBV7-9|.
TGTGCCAGCAACTTGGTACACGGCGAGCAGTTCTTC
CASNLVHGEQFF
>TRBJ2-7|TRBD2|TRBV6-4|.
TGTGCCAGCAGTGTGGAACCCAGCGGGGCCTACGAGCAGTACTTC
CASSVEPSGAYEQYF
>TRBJ1-6|.|TRBV7-2|.
TGTGCCAGCAGCACCCCGGGACGCGGACCCCTCCACTTT
CASSTPGRGPLHF
>TRBJ2-2|.|TRBV7-8|.
TGTGCCAGCACCCGACAGCTCACCCACACCGGGGAGCTGTTTTTT
CASTRQLTHTGELFF
>TRBJ2-1|.|TRBV3-1/TRBV3-2|.
TGTGCCAGCAGCCAAGAACCCCTAGCGTTCAATGAGCAGTTCTTC
CASSQEPLAFNEQFF
>TRBJ2-7|.|TRBV30|.
TGTGCCTGGAGAATAAACCGTGGCTACGAGCAGTACTTC
CAWRINRGYEQYF
>TRBJ1-2|.|TRBV6-5|.
TGTGCCAGCAGTTACCCCCCAGGGTCTCTGGACTATGGCTACACCTTC
CASSYPPGSLDYGYTF
>TRBJ1-1|.|TRBV9|.
TGTGCCAGCAGCCCCCACGGGGGGAACACTGAAGCTTTCTTT
CASSPHGGNTEAFF
>TRBJ2-1|TRBD2|TRBV5-1|.
TGCGCCAGCAGCTTCGGGACTAAGATCGGGGGAGAGCAGTTCTTC
CASSFGTKIGGEQFF
>TRBJ2-1|.|TRBV7-2|.
TGTGCCAGCAGGAGAGCGGCCTACAATGAGCAGTTCTTC
CASRRAAYNEQFF